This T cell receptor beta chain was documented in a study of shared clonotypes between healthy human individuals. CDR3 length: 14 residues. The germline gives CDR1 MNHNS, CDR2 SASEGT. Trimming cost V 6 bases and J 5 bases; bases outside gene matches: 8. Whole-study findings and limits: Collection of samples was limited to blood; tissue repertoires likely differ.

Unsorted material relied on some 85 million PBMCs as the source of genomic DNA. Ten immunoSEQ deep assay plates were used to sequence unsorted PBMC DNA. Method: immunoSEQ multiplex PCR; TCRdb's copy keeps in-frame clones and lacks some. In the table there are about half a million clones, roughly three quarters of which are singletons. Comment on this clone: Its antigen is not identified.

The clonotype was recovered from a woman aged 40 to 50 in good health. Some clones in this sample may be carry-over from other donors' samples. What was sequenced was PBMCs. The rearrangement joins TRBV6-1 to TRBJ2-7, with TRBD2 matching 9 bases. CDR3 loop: CASSPTSGPDEQYF. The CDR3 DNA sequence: TGTGCCAGCAGCCCCACTAGCGGGCCAGACGAGCAGTACTTC.